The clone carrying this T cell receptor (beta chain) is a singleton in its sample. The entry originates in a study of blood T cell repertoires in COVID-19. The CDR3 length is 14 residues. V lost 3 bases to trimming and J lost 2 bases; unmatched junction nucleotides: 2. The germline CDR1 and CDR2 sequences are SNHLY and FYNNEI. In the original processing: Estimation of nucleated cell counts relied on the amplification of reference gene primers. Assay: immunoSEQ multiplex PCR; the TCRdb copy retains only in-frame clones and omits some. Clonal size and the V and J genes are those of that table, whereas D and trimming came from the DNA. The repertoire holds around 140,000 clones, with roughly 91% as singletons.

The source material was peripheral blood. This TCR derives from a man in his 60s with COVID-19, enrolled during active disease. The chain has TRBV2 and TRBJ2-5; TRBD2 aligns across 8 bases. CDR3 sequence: CASSDAGGQETQYF. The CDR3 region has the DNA TGTGCCAGCAGTGACGCGGGGGGACAAGAGACCCAGTACTTC.